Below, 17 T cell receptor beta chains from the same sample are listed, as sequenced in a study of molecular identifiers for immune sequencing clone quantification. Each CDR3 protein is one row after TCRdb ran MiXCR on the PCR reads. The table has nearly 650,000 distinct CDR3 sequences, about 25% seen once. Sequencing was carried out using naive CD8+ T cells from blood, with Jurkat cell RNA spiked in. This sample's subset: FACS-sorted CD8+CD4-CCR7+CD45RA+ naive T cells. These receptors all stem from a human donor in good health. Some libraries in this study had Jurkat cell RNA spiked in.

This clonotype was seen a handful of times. CDR3 nucleotide sequence: TGCGCCAGCAGCCAAGACCCGGGACTAGCTTACGAGCAGTACTTC. Encoded protein: CASSQDPGLAYEQYF. This sequence joins TRBV4-1 and TRBJ2-7; TRBD2 agrees at 9 bases. The CDR3 loop spans 15 amino acids. V trimming: 0 bases; J trimming: 4 bases; junction bases outside the gene matches: 4. Germline-derived CDR1 and CDR2 are MGHRA and YSYEKL.

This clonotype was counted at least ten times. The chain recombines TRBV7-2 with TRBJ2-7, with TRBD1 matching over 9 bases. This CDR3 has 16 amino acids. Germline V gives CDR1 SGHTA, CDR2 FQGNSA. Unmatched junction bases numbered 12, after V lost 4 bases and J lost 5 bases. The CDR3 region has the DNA TGTGCCAGCAGCTCTGGAAGCGGGACAGGGTTCCACGAGCAGTACTTC. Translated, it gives CASSSGSGTGFHEQYF.

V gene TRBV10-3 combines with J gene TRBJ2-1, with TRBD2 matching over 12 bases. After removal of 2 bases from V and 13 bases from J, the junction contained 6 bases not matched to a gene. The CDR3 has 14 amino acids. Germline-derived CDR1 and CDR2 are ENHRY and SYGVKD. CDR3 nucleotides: TGTGCCATCAGTGAGCCGGGACTAGCGGGCCACCAGTTCTTC. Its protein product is CAISEPGLAGHQFF.

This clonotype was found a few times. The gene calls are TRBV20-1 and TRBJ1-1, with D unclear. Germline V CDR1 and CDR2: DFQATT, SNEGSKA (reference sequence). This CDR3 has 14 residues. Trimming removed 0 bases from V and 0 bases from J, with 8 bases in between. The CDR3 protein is CSARDIGVNTEAFF. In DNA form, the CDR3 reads TGCAGTGCTAGAGACATTGGGGTGAACACTGAAGCTTTCTTT.

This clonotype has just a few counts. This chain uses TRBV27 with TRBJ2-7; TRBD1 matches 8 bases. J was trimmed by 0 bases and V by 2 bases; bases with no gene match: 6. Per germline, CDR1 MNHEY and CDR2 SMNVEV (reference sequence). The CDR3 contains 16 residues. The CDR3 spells CASSLQGATVSYEQYF. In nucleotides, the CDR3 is TGTGCCAGCAGTTTACAGGGGGCGACTGTCTCCTACGAGCAGTACTTC.

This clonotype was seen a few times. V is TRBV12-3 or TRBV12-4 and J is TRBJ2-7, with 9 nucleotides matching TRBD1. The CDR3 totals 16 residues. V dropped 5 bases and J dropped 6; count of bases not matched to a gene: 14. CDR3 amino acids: CASSNYPGQGVGEQYF. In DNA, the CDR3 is TGTGCCAGCAGTAACTACCCGGGACAGGGTGTAGGCGAGCAGTACTTC.

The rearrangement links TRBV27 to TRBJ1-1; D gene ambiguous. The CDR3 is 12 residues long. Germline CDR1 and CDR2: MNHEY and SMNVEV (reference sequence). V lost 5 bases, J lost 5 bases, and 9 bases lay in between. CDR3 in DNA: TGTGCCAGCAGTGGCCTACGAACTGAAGCTTTCTTT. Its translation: CASSGLRTEAFF.

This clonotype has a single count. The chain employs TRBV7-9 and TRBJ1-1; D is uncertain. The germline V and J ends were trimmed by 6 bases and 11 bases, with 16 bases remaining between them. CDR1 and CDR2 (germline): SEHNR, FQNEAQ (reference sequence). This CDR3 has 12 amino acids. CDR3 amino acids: CASSLTGSVAFF. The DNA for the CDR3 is TGTGCCAGCAGTCTTACTGGGAGTGTGGCTTTCTTT.

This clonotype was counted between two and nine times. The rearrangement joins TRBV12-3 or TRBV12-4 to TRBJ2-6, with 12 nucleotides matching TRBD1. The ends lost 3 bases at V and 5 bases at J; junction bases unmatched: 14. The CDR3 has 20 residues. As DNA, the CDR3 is TGTGCCAGCAGTTTTTCGGGTGGTGGGGACAGGGGGCTAAGGGCCAACGTCCTGACTTTC. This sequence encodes CASSFSGGGDRGLRANVLTF.

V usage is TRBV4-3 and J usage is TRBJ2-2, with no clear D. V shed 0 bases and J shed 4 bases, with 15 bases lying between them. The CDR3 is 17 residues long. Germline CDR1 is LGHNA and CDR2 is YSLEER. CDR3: CASSQDTGDYITGELFF. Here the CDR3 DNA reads TGCGCCAGCAGCCAAGATACTGGCGATTATATCACCGGGGAGCTGTTTTTT.

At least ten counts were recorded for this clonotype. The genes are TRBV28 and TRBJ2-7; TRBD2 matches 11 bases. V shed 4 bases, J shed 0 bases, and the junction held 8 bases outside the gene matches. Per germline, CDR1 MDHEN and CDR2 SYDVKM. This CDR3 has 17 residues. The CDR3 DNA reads TGTGCCAGCAGTTCTCCCGGGACTAGCGGTATCTCCTACGAGCAGTACTTC. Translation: CASSSPGTSGISYEQYF.

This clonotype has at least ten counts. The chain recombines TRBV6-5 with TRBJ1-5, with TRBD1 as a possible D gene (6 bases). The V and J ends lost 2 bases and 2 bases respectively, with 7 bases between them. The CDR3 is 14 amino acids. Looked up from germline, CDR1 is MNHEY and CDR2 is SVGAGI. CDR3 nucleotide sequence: TGTGCCAGCAGTTACAAGGGGGGCAATCAGCCCCAGCATTTT. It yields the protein CASSYKGGNQPQHF.

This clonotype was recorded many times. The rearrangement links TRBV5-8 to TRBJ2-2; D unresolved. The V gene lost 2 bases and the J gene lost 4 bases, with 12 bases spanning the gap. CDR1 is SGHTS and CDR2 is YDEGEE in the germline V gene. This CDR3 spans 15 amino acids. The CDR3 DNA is TGTGCCAGCAGCTTAGGCGATGGGGTCACCGGGGAGCTGTTTTTT. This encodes CASSLGDGVTGELFF.

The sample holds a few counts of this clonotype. The CDR3 DNA follows: TGTGCCAGCAGCTTACGGGACATTCCCTACGAGCAGTACTTC. Translated: CASSLRDIPYEQYF. The V and J genes are TRBV7-9 and TRBJ2-7; a weak D match, TRBD1 (6 bases). V was pared by 2 bases and J by 2 bases, with 10 bases between. The CDR3 is 14 residues long. Germline loops: CDR1 SEHNR, CDR2 FQNEAQ (reference sequence).

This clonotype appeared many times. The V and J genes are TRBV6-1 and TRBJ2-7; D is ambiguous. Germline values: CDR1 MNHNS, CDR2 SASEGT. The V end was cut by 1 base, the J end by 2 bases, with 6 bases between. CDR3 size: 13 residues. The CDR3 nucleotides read TGTGCCAGCAGTGAAGTAGGGCCCTACGAGCAGTACTTC. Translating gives CASSEVGPYEQYF.

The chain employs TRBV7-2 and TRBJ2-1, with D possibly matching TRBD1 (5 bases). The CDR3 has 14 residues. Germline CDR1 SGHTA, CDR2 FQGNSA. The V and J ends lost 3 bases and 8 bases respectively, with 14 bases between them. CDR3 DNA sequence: TGTGCCAGCAGCTTGAGTGGCGTGGGGCATGAGCAGTTCTTC. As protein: CASSLSGVGHEQFF.

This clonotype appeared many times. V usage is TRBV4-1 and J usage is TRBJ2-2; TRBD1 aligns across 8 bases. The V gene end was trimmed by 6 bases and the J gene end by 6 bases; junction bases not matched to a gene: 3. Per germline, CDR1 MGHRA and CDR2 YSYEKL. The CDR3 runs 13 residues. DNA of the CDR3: TGCGCCAGCAGGGACAGGGCTCCCGGGGAGCTGTTTTTT. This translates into CASRDRAPGELFF.